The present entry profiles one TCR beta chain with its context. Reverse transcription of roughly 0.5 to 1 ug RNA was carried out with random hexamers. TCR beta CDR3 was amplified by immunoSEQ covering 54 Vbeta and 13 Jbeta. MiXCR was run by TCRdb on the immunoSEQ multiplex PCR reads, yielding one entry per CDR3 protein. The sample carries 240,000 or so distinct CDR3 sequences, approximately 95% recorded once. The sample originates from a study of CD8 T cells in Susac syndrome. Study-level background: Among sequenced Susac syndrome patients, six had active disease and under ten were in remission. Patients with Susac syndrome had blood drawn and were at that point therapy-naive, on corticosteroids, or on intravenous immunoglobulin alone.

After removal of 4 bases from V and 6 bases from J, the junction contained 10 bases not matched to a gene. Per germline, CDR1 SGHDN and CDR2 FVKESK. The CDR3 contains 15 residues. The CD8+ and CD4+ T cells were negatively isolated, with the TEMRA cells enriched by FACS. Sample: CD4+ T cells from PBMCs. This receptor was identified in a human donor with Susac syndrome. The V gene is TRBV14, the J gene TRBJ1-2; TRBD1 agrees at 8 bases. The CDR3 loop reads CASSLQRAGGDGYTF. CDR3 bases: TGTGCCAGCAGCCTGCAACGGGCAGGGGGCGATGGCTACACCTTC.